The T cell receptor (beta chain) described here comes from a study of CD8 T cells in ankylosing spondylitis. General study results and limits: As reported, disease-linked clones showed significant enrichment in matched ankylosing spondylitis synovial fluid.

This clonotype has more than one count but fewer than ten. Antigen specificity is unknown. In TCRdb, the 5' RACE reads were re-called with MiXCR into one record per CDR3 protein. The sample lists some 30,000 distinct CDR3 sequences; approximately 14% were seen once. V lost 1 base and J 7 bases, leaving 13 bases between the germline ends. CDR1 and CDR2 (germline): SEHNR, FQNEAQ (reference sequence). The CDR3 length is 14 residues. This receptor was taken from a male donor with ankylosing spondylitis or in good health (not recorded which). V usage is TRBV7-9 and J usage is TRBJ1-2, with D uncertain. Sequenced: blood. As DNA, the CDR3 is TGTGCCAGCAGCTTAGTACTGGGTGATACTGGCTACACCTTC. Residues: CASSLVLGDTGYTF.